This TCR beta chain was captured by sequencing in a study of control samples from healthy donors and cancer patients. CDR1 and CDR2 from the germline V gene are SEHNR and FQNEAQ (reference sequence). CDR3 length: 16 amino acids. The ends lost 4 bases at V and 4 bases at J; junction bases unmatched: 8. Repertoires were generated with immunoSEQ multiplex PCR, while TCRdb's copy carries only in-frame clones and drops some. The sample contains 50,000 or so clones, 95% of which appear only once. This sequence was found in a man between 25 and 39 years old in good health. Sequenced input: blood. The chain combines TRBV7-9 with TRBJ2-1, with 9 bases aligning to TRBD2. CDR3 nucleotide sequence: TGTGCCAGCAGCTCCATAGTCCTAGCGGGGTACAATGAGCAGTTCTTC. Protein sequence: CASSSIVLAGYNEQFF.